Following are 18 T cell receptor beta chains from one sample sequenced in a study of cytomegalovirus exposure and HLA in healthy donors. The PCR was carried out with 60 Vbeta primers and 13 Jbeta primers. Profiling relied on immunoSEQ multiplex PCR, and the TCRdb table lists in-frame clones only, not all of them. The data hold 98,000 or so clones, with around 77% observed a single time. The sample consisted of PBMCs. The receptor set was obtained from a female donor in good health and CMV-seronegative.

V and J are TRBV28 and TRBJ2-5; D is possibly TRBD2 (5 bases). This CDR3 region has 12 residues. Looked up from germline, CDR1 is MDHEN and CDR2 is SYDVKM. V lost 5 bases, J lost 10 bases, and 14 bases lay in between. CDR3 loop: CASSTLGADQYF. In DNA, the CDR3 is TGTGCCAGCAGTACCCTGGGAGCGGACCAGTACTTC.

This clone was seen a single time. This rearrangement joins TRBV18 to TRBJ2-7, with 11 bases fitting TRBD2. Germline V CDR1 and CDR2: KGHSH, LQKENI. The V segment lost 2 bases and the J segment 2 bases; nucleotides outside the gene matches: 2. CDR3 length: 15 amino acids. This chain's CDR3 is CASSPTSGGAYEQYF. DNA of the CDR3: TGTGCCAGCTCACCAACTAGCGGGGGCGCCTACGAGCAGTACTTC.

The V and J genes are TRBV6-5 and TRBJ1-1; D is possibly TRBD1 (6 bases). Per germline, CDR1 MNHEY and CDR2 SVGAGI. With 1 base removed from V and 4 bases from J, the gap between germline ends came to 7 bases. This CDR3 spans 13 amino acids. In DNA, the CDR3 is TGTGCCAGCAGTTACTTAGGGGGCACTGAAGCTTTCTTT. Its protein product is CASSYLGGTEAFF.

The V call is TRBV11-2, the J call TRBJ1-3; the D gene is possibly TRBD1 (6 bases). Trimming left V 6 bases short and J 2 bases short, with 11 bases between. The CDR3 is 14 amino acids. Germline V gene data show CDR1 as SGHAT and CDR2 as FQNNGV. CDR3 nucleotides: TGTGCCAGCAGTCGCCACAGGGCTGGAAACACCATATATTTT. This encodes CASSRHRAGNTIYF. Full variable domain (missing parts from reference TRBV11-2 and TRBJ1-3): EAGVAQSPRYKIIEKRQSVAFWCNPISGHATLYWYQQILGQGPKLLIQFQNNGVVDDSQLPKDRFSAERLKGVDSTLKIQPAKLEDSAVYLCASSRHRAGNTIYFGEGSWLTVV.

The chain is built from TRBV18 and TRBJ2-5; D possibly corresponds to TRBD1 (6 bases). The J call could be wrong; TRBJ2-7 is a better fit for the DNA end. This CDR3 is 14 amino acids long. Looked up from germline, CDR1 is KGHSH and CDR2 is LQKENI. This CDR3 is CASSLEQGPYEQYF. The CDR3 coding sequence is TGTGCCAGCTCACTAGAACAGGGCCCCTACGAGCAGTACTTC.

The chain combines TRBV6-4 with TRBJ2-3, with 7 bases aligning to TRBD1. The CDR3 is 19 amino acids. The trim removed 7 bases at V and 0 bases at J, leaving 19 bases unmatched. Germline V gene sequence: CDR1 MRHNA, CDR2 SNTAGT. This chain's CDR3 is CASTKYGTVIGFSTDTQYF. The CDR3 nucleotides are TGTGCCAGCACCAAATATGGGACAGTTATTGGGTTTAGCACAGATACGCAGTATTTT.

This clone appeared once. This sequence joins TRBV2 and TRBJ2-7; 7 nucleotides align to TRBD1. The germline CDR1 and CDR2 sequences are SNHLY and FYNNEI. J lost 0 bases, V lost 3 bases, and 17 bases had no gene match. This CDR3 has 19 residues. CDR3 protein: CASSDAAGTVWGYSYEQYF. The CDR3 region has the DNA TGTGCCAGCAGTGATGCGGCAGGGACAGTCTGGGGATACTCCTACGAGCAGTACTTC.

The CDR3 bases are TGTGCCAGCAGTTTCGACAGGGATATAGAAAAACTGTTTTTT. It encodes CASSFDRDIEKLFF. The V call is TRBV6-5, the J call TRBJ1-4; 7 bases line up with TRBD1. The CDR3 extends over 14 amino acids. V lost 4 bases, J lost 8 bases, and 7 bases stayed unmatched. Germline V gene data show CDR1 as MNHEY and CDR2 as SVGAGI.

This chain uses TRBV7-2 with TRBJ2-5, with 11 positions matching TRBD2. This CDR3 is built from 16 residues. V shed 5 bases, J shed 0 bases, and the junction held 5 bases outside the gene matches. CDR1 SGHTA and CDR2 FQGNSA come from the germline V gene. In DNA form, the CDR3 reads TGTGCCAGCAGCCATGGACTAGCGGGCCACCAAGAGACCCAGTACTTC. This sequence encodes CASSHGLAGHQETQYF. Filled out from reference TRBV7-2 and TRBJ2-5, the complete variable domain reads GAGVSQSPSNKVTEKGKDVELRCDPISGHTALYWYRQSLGQGLEFLIYFQGNSAPDKSGLPSDRFSAERTGGSVSTLTIQRTQQEDSAVYLCASSHGLAGHQETQYFGPGTRLLVL.

The chain is built from TRBV5-1 and TRBJ1-1; perhaps TRBD1 as D (5 bases). This CDR3 contains 16 residues. Looked up from germline, CDR1 is SGHRS and CDR2 is YFSETQ. Trimming shortened V by 4 bases and J by 0 bases, and 16 bases separated the two germline ends. The CDR3 sequence: CASSRADGQMNTEAFF. In DNA, the CDR3 is TGCGCCAGCAGCCGGGCGGACGGACAAATGAACACTGAAGCTTTCTTT.

The gene calls are TRBV19 and TRBJ1-6; TRBD1 matches 7 bases. This CDR3 has 14 residues. The V and J ends lost 4 bases and 9 bases, in that order; junction bases with no gene match: 6. Per germline, CDR1 LNHDA and CDR2 SQIVND (reference sequence). The CDR3 coding sequence is TGTGCCAGTAGTAACGACAGGGTAGTTTCACCCCTCCACTTT. Protein product: CASSNDRVVSPLHF.

This chain joins TRBV30 and TRBJ1-2; 9 bases align to TRBD1. Looked up from germline, CDR1 is GTSNPN and CDR2 is SVGIG (reference sequence). The CDR3 spans 13 residues. Trimming removed 5 bases from V and 2 bases from J; junction bases left unmatched: 3. Written as DNA, the CDR3 is TGTGCCTGGGGGACAGGGTGGAACTATGGCTACACCTTC. Its protein is CAWGTGWNYGYTF.

The genes are TRBV6-6 and TRBJ2-5; D is possibly TRBD2 (5 bases). The J call is in doubt because the DNA end fits TRBJ2-7 better. The germline V gene encodes CDR1 MNHNY and CDR2 SVGAGI (reference sequence). The CDR3 is 14 residues long. CDR3 region: CASSSPGTNYEQYF. Here the CDR3 DNA reads TGTGCCAGCAGTTCCCCGGGAACTAACTACGAGCAGTACTTC.

The V gene is TRBV7-6, the J gene TRBJ2-1; tentatively, D is TRBD1 (6 bases). The length of the CDR3 is 17 residues. The V gene lost 1 base and the J gene lost 4 bases, with 17 bases spanning the gap. CDR1 is SGHVS and CDR2 is FNYEAQ in the germline V gene. The CDR3 region is CASSLERGTRAYNEQFF. In DNA, the CDR3 is TGTGCCAGCAGCTTAGAAAGGGGGACACGAGCTTACAATGAGCAGTTCTTC. Looking up the rest from reference TRBV7-6 and TRBJ2-1 gives the full variable domain: GAGVSQSPRYKVTKRGQDVALRCDPISGHVSLYWYRQALGQGPEFLTYFNYEAQQDKSGLPNDRFSAERPEGSISTLTIQRTEQRDSAMYRCASSLERGTRAYNEQFFGPGTRLTVL.

The chain combines TRBV19 with TRBJ2-6, with a weak D call TRBD1 (5 bases). Trimming removed 7 bases from V and 0 bases from J, with 13 bases in between. The CDR3 runs 16 residues. CDR1 LNHDA and CDR2 SQIVND come from the germline V gene (reference sequence). In nucleotides, the CDR3 is TGTGCCAGTAAAGACAGCATTTTCTCTGGGGCCAACGTCCTGACTTTC. It encodes CASKDSIFSGANVLTF.

This clone appeared a single time. The chain joins TRBV28 to TRBJ1-5, with D tentatively TRBD1 (5 bases). The germline V gene has CDR1 MDHEN and CDR2 SYDVKM. The V gene lost 8 bases and the J gene lost 0 bases, with 17 bases spanning the gap. CDR3 length: 16 residues. CDR3 amino acids: CASVSTGHYSNQPQHF. As DNA, the CDR3 is TGTGCCAGCGTCAGCACCGGACACTATAGCAATCAGCCCCAGCATTTT.

This chain uses TRBV30 with TRBJ1-6, with no clear D. The CDR3 contains 17 residues. The germline V gene encodes CDR1 GTSNPN and CDR2 SVGIG (reference sequence). V was shortened by 8 bases and J by 0 bases, with 20 bases between the two germline ends. The CDR3 is CAADSLTGSSYNSPLHF. The CDR3 nucleotides read TGTGCCGCCGACTCCCTCACGGGGAGCTCCTATAATTCACCCCTCCACTTT.

The chain employs TRBV25-1 and TRBJ2-1; 8 positions match TRBD1. The CDR3 is 18 residues long. Germline CDR1 and CDR2: MGHDK and SYGVNS. Germline trimming cut 1 base from V and 6 bases from J; bases unmatched to any gene: 14. CDR3 sequence (DNA): TGTGCCAGCAGTGAATCCCGGCTAGAGACAGGGGCTTTCAATGAGCAGTTCTTC. Translating it yields CASSESRLETGAFNEQFF. Full variable domain (missing parts from reference TRBV25-1 and TRBJ2-1): EADIYQTPRYLVIGTGKKITLECSQTMGHDKMYWYQQDPGMELHLIHYSYGVNSTEKGDLSSESTVSRIRTEHFPLTLESARPSHTSQYLCASSESRLETGAFNEQFFGPGTRLTVL.